These T cell receptor beta chains were read from a single sample in a study of PD-1 blockade in classical Hodgkin lymphoma. Sequencing was performed with immunoSEQ multiplex PCR; in TCRdb, only in-frame clones are kept and a portion is missing. This table has tens of thousands of clones, around three quarters appearing once. The specimen was peripheral blood mononuclear cells (PBMCs), collected at baseline. All receptors derive from a human donor with classical Hodgkin lymphoma. Each CDR3 is given with its conserved first and last residue. D genes are given only for firm matches.

>TRBV14|TRBJ2-5|TRBD1
TGTGCCAGCAGCCGGGCCTCAGGGGGTTGGACCCAGTACTTC
CASSRASGGWTQYF
>TRBV29-1|TRBJ1-2|NA
TGCAGCGTTGACGGGGGGCGTTGGGGCTACACCTTC
CSVDGGRWGYTF
>TRBV7-2|TRBJ2-7|NA
TGTGCCAGCAGCTTAGGGACTGGGTTGTACGAGCAGTACTTC
CASSLGTGLYEQYF
>TRBV7-2|TRBJ2-7|TRBD2
TGTGCCAGCAGCTCGAGAGGGACTACACCCTACGAGCAGTACTTC
CASSSRGTTPYEQYF
>TRBV7-2|TRBJ2-3|NA
TGTGCCAGCAGTTTGGACGGACAGCGCACAGATACGCAGTATTTT
CASSLDGQRTDTQYF
>TRBV18|TRBJ2-7|NA
TGTGCCAGCTCAAGCCGGGGTGGTAGGGGTGTCTCCTACGAGCAGTACTTC
CASSSRGGRGVSYEQYF
>TRBV19|TRBJ2-3|NA
TGTGCCAGTAGTTCCCTTTACAGGGCCCCGAGCACAGATACGCAGTATTTT
CASSSLYRAPSTDTQYF
>TRBV28|TRBJ1-4|TRBD1
TGTGCCAGCAATATGGACAGGGGAAATGAAAAACTGTTTTTT
CASNMDRGNEKLFF
>TRBV14|TRBJ2-1|NA
TGTGCCAGCAGCCGCCTACAGGGAGGGTACGATGAGCAGTTCTTC
CASSRLQGGYDEQFF
>TRBV27|TRBJ2-3|NA
TGTGCCAGCAGACGCAGGTGGCTAGATACAGATACGCAGTATTTT
CASRRRWLDTDTQYF